The entry below describes one T cell receptor (beta chain). One entry per CDR3 protein, called by TCRdb with MiXCR from the 5' RACE reads. The table has roughly 480,000 distinct CDR3 sequences, approximately 24% seen once. The data are from a study of identical twins. The CDR3 totals 15 residues. The germline V gene encodes CDR1 LGHNA and CDR2 YNFKEQ. After removal of 4 bases from V and 3 bases from J, the junction contained 7 bases not matched to a gene. These data were likewise used in another study, on T cells expressing NK-cell markers. Per that paper: The eight sequenced donors comprised seven who were HCMV-seropositive and one who was seronegative.

What was sequenced was CD4+ T cells sorted from blood. This receptor was taken from a woman in her late teens or twenties in good health. The J gene is TRBJ2-7, the V gene TRBV4-2; 9 bases match TRBD1. Written as DNA, the CDR3 is TGTGCCAGCAGCCCCACCGGGACAGGGTTCTACGAGCAGTACTTC. Translated: CASSPTGTGFYEQYF.